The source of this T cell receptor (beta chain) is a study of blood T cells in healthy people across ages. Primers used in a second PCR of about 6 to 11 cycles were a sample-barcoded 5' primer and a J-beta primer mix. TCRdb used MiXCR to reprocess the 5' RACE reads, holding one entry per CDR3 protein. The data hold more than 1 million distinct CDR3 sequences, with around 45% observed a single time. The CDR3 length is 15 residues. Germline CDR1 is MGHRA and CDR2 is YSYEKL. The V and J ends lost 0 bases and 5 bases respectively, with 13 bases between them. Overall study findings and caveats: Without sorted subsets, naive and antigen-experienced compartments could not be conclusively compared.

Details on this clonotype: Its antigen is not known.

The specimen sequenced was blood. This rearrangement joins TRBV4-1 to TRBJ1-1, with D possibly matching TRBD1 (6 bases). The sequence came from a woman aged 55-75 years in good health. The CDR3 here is CASSQDIRGRTEAFF. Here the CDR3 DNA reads TGCGCCAGCAGCCAAGATATCAGGGGAAGGACTGAAGCTTTCTTT.